The 27 T cell receptor beta chains listed next were all sequenced from one sample in a study of post-analysis software for immune sequencing data. Included in the TCR beta cDNA libraries were unique molecular identifiers. TCRdb passed the PCR reads through MiXCR, listing each CDR3 protein once. This sample yields about 770,000 distinct CDR3 sequences, of which 46% are seen a single time; roughly 4.9% belongs to the top ten. The study's findings and limits: Higher frequency in patients than in controls was seen for several TRBV segments, with TRBV5-6, TRBV5-1 and TRBV20-1 among them.

No antigens are known for them. Sequences were obtained from blood. Receptors were obtained from a girl under 18 with multiple sclerosis.

V usage is TRBV28 and J usage is TRBJ2-1; TRBD2 matches at 9 bases. The germline V gene encodes CDR1 MDHEN and CDR2 SYDVKM. V trimming: 1 base; J trimming: 7 bases; junction bases outside the gene matches: 11. The CDR3 sequence is 17 residues long. The CDR3 loop is CASSLSILAGLFNEQFF. In DNA, the CDR3 is TGTGCCAGCAGTTTATCAATACTAGCGGGTCTTTTTAATGAGCAGTTCTTC.

In DNA, the CDR3 is TGTGCCAGTAGGACAGGGGGCTTGGGTTTCTACGAGCAGTACTTC. It specifies CASRTGGLGFYEQYF. The J gene is TRBJ2-7, the V gene TRBV28; 11 nucleotides agree with TRBD1. The CDR3 is made up of 15 amino acids. V trimming: 9 bases; J trimming: 3 bases; junction bases outside the gene matches: 10. From germline, CDR1 is MDHEN and CDR2 SYDVKM.

This clonotype appeared a few times. This chain connects TRBV20-1 to TRBJ1-2, with 8 bases matching TRBD1. The CDR3 is made up of 13 amino acids. V was pared by 6 bases and J by 4 bases, with 7 bases of the junction left unmatched. CDR1 and CDR2 (germline): DFQATT, SNEGSKA (reference sequence). The DNA for the CDR3 is TGCAGTGCCCGACTGGACAGGGTCTATGGCTACACCTTC. Protein: CSARLDRVYGYTF.

The chain is built from TRBV19 and TRBJ1-1, with unresolved D. Germline values: CDR1 LNHDA, CDR2 SQIVND (reference sequence). Trimming stripped 1 base from V and 1 base from J, with 10 bases between. The CDR3 covers 15 residues. CDR3 sequence reads: CASSIGREGNTEAFF. The CDR3 nucleotides read TGTGCCAGTAGTATAGGTCGAGAGGGGAACACTGAAGCTTTCTTT.

This rearrangement joins TRBV29-1 to TRBJ2-5; D is unclear. Trimming pared 2 bases from V and 0 bases from J, leaving 4 bases between. CDR1 SQVTM and CDR2 ANQGSEA come from the germline V gene. CDR3 length equals 12 residues. Here the CDR3 DNA reads TGCAGCGTTGAACGGCACCAAGAGACCCAGTACTTC. Translated: CSVERHQETQYF.

This clonotype was counted at least ten times. The chain joins TRBV12-3 or TRBV12-4 to TRBJ2-5; D gene uncertain. V was clipped by 5 bases and J by 5 bases, with 12 bases between them. CDR3 length: 13 amino acids. The DNA for the CDR3 is TGTGCCAGCAGTCCAAGGGTTCGGGAGACCCAGTACTTC. This sequence encodes CASSPRVRETQYF.

This clonotype appeared once. J is TRBJ2-1 and V is TRBV9; 7 bases are shared with TRBD2. The CDR3 spans 17 residues. Germline CDR1 is SGDLS and CDR2 is YYNGEE. The V and J ends lost 0 bases and 7 bases, in that order; junction bases with no gene match: 13. The CDR3 reads CASSVAWAGEGKNEQFF. Written as DNA, the CDR3 is TGTGCCAGCAGCGTAGCTTGGGCGGGAGAGGGGAAGAATGAGCAGTTCTTC.

The chain carries TRBV6-2 or TRBV6-3 and TRBJ2-3; D call uncertain. Germline V gives CDR1 MNHEY, CDR2 SVGEGT. The CDR3 is 15 amino acids. V dropped 5 bases and J dropped 0 bases, with 12 bases sitting between them. The CDR3 here is CASSSPPASTDTQYF. CDR3 sequence (DNA): TGTGCCAGCAGTAGCCCCCCGGCTAGCACAGATACGCAGTATTTT.

The rearrangement uses TRBV6-6 and TRBJ2-7; 9 nucleotides match TRBD1. V lost 2 bases, J lost 2 bases, and 4 bases stayed unmatched. Per the germline V gene, CDR1 is MNHNY and CDR2 is SVGAGI (reference sequence). The CDR3 extends over 15 amino acids. The DNA of the CDR3 is TGTGCCAGCAGTTACGGCGGGACAGGGACCTACGAGCAGTACTTC. As protein: CASSYGGTGTYEQYF.

V and J are TRBV20-1 and TRBJ2-5; 9 bases are a match to TRBD2. Matching the DNA end better, TRBJ2-7 makes the J call doubtful. This CDR3 contains 16 residues. Germline CDR1 and CDR2: DFQATT and SNEGSKA (reference sequence). CDR3 region: CSARGRRIAGESEQYF. The CDR3 DNA reads TGCAGTGCTAGGGGGCGCCGGATAGCGGGAGAGTCCGAGCAGTACTTC.

V usage is TRBV28 and J usage is TRBJ2-4, with 10 bases fitting TRBD2. The length of the CDR3 is 17 residues. After removal of 6 bases from V and 7 bases from J, the junction contained 15 bases not matched to a gene. Germline loops: CDR1 MDHEN, CDR2 SYDVKM. The CDR3 region is CASSPLGLAEGRNIQYF. CDR3 coding DNA: TGTGCCAGCAGCCCTTTAGGACTAGCGGAAGGTCGGAACATTCAGTACTTC.

The chain employs TRBV7-3 and TRBJ2-7, with TRBD2 matching 10 bases. V was clipped by 1 base and J by 7 bases; unmatched bases: 7. The length of the CDR3 is 15 residues. Per the germline V gene, CDR1 is SGHTA and CDR2 is FQGTGA. CDR3 protein: CASSLKLAGRNEQYF. Written as DNA, the CDR3 is TGTGCCAGCAGCTTAAAACTAGCGGGACGCAATGAGCAGTACTTC.

The chain carries TRBV2 and TRBJ2-1; 10 bases align to TRBD2. Germline trimming cut 5 bases from V and 9 bases from J; bases unmatched to any gene: 16. The CDR3 runs 17 residues. Germline V gene lookup returns CDR1 SNHLY and CDR2 FYNNEI. CDR3 protein: CASSTSGGLAEGGEQFF. The CDR3 DNA is TGTGCCAGCAGTACTAGCGGCGGACTAGCGGAGGGAGGTGAGCAGTTCTTC.

The chain employs TRBV5-1 and TRBJ2-7; TRBD1 aligns across 8 bases. CDR1 is SGHRS and CDR2 is YFSETQ in the germline V gene. The CDR3 consists of 15 residues. V was clipped by 2 bases and J by 3 bases; unmatched bases: 7. Here the CDR3 reads CASSLQGELNYEQYF. The CDR3 nucleotides read TGCGCCAGCAGCTTACAGGGGGAACTAAACTACGAGCAGTACTTC.

The V gene is TRBV27, the J gene TRBJ2-1; the match to TRBD1 covers 7 bases. Near its end, the DNA agrees better with TRBJ2-7, so the J call may be wrong. CDR1 is MNHEY and CDR2 is SMNVEV in the germline V gene (reference sequence). The CDR3 has 18 residues. CDR3 residues: CASSLRVGSRDSHYEQYF. The CDR3 bases are TGTGCCAGCAGTTTACGCGTAGGGTCACGGGACAGCCACTACGAGCAGTACTTC.

In regard to this clonotype: A read error may produce the germline difference seen at one junction end. V gene TRBV12-3 or TRBV12-4 combines with J gene TRBJ2-7; 7 nucleotides agree with TRBD2. Judging by the DNA end, TRBJ2-5 fits better; the J call may be wrong. CDR3 length: 15 residues. This CDR3 reads CAGSLAGTAGATQYF. DNA of the CDR3: TGTGCCGGCAGTTTAGCCGGGACTGCGGGAGCGACCCAGTACTTC.

This chain uses TRBV12-3 or TRBV12-4 with TRBJ1-2; no clear D. Deletions cut 5 bases from V and 6 bases from J, with 10 bases between. This CDR3 contains 12 residues. As DNA, the CDR3 is TGTGCCAGCAGTCCCAGCATCAATGGCTACACCTTC. Translating gives CASSPSINGYTF.

The V call is TRBV20-1, the J call TRBJ2-7, with 7 bases aligning to TRBD2. The tail of the sequence fits TRBJ2-5 better, so the J call may be wrong. The CDR3 contains 13 residues. The germline CDR1 and CDR2 sequences are DFQATT and SNEGSKA (reference sequence). CDR3 sequence reads: CSAQRELGETQYF. The DNA for the CDR3 is TGCAGTGCCCAGCGGGAACTGGGGGAGACCCAGTACTTC.

V and J are TRBV27 and TRBJ2-3, with D perhaps being TRBD1 or TRBD2 (5 bases each). The V gene's germline CDR1 is MNHEY and CDR2 SMNVEV (reference sequence). With 2 bases removed from V and 10 bases from J, the gap between germline ends came to 13 bases. CDR3 length: 13 residues. The CDR3 spells CASSLSFRDPQYF. CDR3 nucleotide sequence: TGTGCCAGCAGTTTAAGTTTCAGGGACCCGCAGTATTTT.

CDR3 sequence (DNA): TGTGCCAGCAGTTTAGGTGCTGGGGTCGGCTCCTACGAGCAGTACTTC. It is translated as CASSLGAGVGSYEQYF. The chain recombines TRBV12-3 or TRBV12-4 with TRBJ2-7; unclear D gene. The CDR3 is 16 residues long. V lost 1 base, J lost 0 bases, and 13 bases lay in between.

The sample holds a few counts of this clonotype. The chain has TRBV12-3 or TRBV12-4 and TRBJ2-5; 10 positions match TRBD2. CDR3 size: 17 residues. V shed 4 bases and J 7 bases; nucleotides not matched to a gene: 15. CDR3 loop: CASSYVRSGRTPRTQYF. CDR3 sequence (DNA): TGTGCCAGCAGTTACGTCCGTAGCGGGAGGACTCCAAGGACCCAGTACTTC.

In DNA, the CDR3 is TGCGCCAGCAGCCGGGAGGGGTCTATAAACAATCAGCCCCAGCATTTT. Protein product: CASSREGSINNQPQHF. This sequence joins TRBV4-1 and TRBJ1-5, with a weak D call TRBD1 (5 bases). The CDR3 consists of 16 residues. Germline V gene data show CDR1 as MGHRA and CDR2 as YSYEKL. Trimming removed 4 bases from V and 3 bases from J, with 16 bases in between.

The rearrangement links TRBV2 to TRBJ2-7, with 7 bases identical to TRBD1. The CDR3 has 12 amino acids. Trimming removed 8 bases from V and 4 bases from J; junction bases left unmatched: 5. Germline values: CDR1 SNHLY, CDR2 FYNNEI. The CDR3 coding sequence is TGTGCCAGCCTCCAGGGGGAATACGAGCAGTACTTC. Translating gives CASLQGEYEQYF.

This clonotype was found a few times. The chain uses TRBV7-9 and TRBJ1-6; no clear D. The CDR3 length is 13 residues. V dropped 5 bases and J dropped 8 bases, with 10 bases sitting between them. Germline V gene data show CDR1 as SEHNR and CDR2 as FQNEAQ (reference sequence). CDR3 sequence (DNA): TGTGCCAGCAGCCCGCCCGCGGATTCACCCCTCCACTTT. Amino acids: CASSPPADSPLHF.

This chain uses TRBV9 with TRBJ1-6, with D perhaps TRBD1 (5 bases). The CDR3 totals 14 residues. Trimming cost V 2 bases and J 9 bases, with 12 bases left between them. Germline V lookup: CDR1 SGDLS, CDR2 YYNGEE. The CDR3 protein is CASSVRDDSSPLHF. The CDR3 DNA follows: TGTGCCAGCAGCGTCAGGGACGACAGTTCACCCCTCCACTTT.

The rearrangement joins TRBV20-1 to TRBJ2-5, with 8 bases that match TRBD1. The CDR3 spans 13 residues. The germline CDR1 and CDR2 sequences are DFQATT and SNEGSKA (reference sequence). The V and J ends lost 5 bases and 11 bases, in that order; junction bases with no gene match: 13. Here the CDR3 DNA reads TGCAGTGCTTCACCGGGACAGGAACGAGGGCAGTACTTC. Protein product: CSASPGQERGQYF.

This sequence joins TRBV11-2 and TRBJ1-2; 9 bases map to TRBD1. Germline V gene sequence: CDR1 SGHAT, CDR2 FQNNGV. Trimming removed 4 bases from V and 8 bases from J; junction bases left unmatched: 11. This CDR3 is built from 15 residues. CDR3 in DNA: TGTGCCAGCAGCTCAATAAGGACAGGGGCTGGAGGCTACACCTTC. Its protein product is CASSSIRTGAGGYTF.